This TCR beta chain was captured in a study of blood T cells in healthy people across ages. Study overall: T cells yielded about one barcoded beta molecule per two cells through template switching.

The CDR3 is made up of 15 amino acids. In germline, CDR1 is SGHTA, CDR2 FQGNSA. V was cut by 1 base and J by 4 bases, with 12 bases left in between. It was with a sample-barcoded 5' primer and a J-beta primer mix that a second PCR of roughly 6 to 11 cycles was run. Each CDR3 protein gets one entry after TCRdb re-called the 5' RACE reads with MiXCR. The sample consists of 750,000 to 1,000,000 distinct CDR3 sequences, approximately 32% of them appearing once. This sample was also put to use in a study of T cells of mothers and their children. From that paper: For the second PCR, the M1S primer put in sample barcodes and 2-4 random nucleotides. Each mother yielded more than 9 million TCR beta CDR3 reads. Each child yielded some 3 million reads. The data showed no persistent microchimeric T cell clones.

The V gene is TRBV7-2, the J gene TRBJ2-3, with D maybe TRBD1 (6 bases). This TCR was recovered from a woman aged 40 to 49 in good health. The sequenced sample consisted of blood. CDR3 coding DNA: TGTGCCAGCAGCTTAGTTAATCAGGGGTCAGATACGCAGTATTTT. Translation gives CASSLVNQGSDTQYF. The variable domain in full, completed from reference TRBV7-2 and TRBJ2-3, reads GAGVSQSPSNKVTEKGKDVELRCDPISGHTALYWYRQSLGQGLEFLIYFQGNSAPDKSGLPSDRFSAERTGGSVSTLTIQRTQQEDSAVYLCASSLVNQGSDTQYFGPGTRLTVL.